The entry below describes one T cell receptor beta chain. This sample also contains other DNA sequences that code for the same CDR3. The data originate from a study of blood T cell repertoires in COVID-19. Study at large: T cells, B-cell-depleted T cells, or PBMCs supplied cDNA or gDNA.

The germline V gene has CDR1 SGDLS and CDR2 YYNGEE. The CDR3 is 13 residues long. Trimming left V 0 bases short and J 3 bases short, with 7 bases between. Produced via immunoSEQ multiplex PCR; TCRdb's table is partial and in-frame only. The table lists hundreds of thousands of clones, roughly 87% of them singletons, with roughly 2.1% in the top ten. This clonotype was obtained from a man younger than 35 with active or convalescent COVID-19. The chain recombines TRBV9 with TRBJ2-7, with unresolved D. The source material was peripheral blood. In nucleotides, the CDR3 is TGTGCCAGCAGCGTAGGAGGTAGCTACGAGCAGTACTTC. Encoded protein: CASSVGGSYEQYF.